This section outlines one T cell receptor (beta chain) sequence together with its context. Its antigen is unknown. These data originate in a study of T cell responses to AZD1222 COVID-19 vaccine. General study findings and limits: The study reported that nearly half of spike-specific TCRs target unmutated variant regions. The donor group comprised mostly white British people and more females; the analysis possibly underestimated clonal diversity. Seropositive status at baseline applied to only 6 or 7 AZD1222 recipients.

Germline loops: CDR1 MNHEY, CDR2 SMNVEV (reference sequence). V gave up 7 bases and J gave up 4 bases; unmatched junction bases: 16. This CDR3 has 17 residues. Profiling relied on immunoSEQ multiplex PCR, and the TCRdb table lists in-frame clones only, not all of them. This table has 85,000 to 100,000 clones, around 80% appearing once. This TCR derives from an adult in good health. This sample comprised peripheral blood, obtained on day 0 of AZD1222 vaccination. The V and J genes are TRBV27 and TRBJ2-1; 7 bases are shared with TRBD2. The CDR3 loop reads CASIPPGGSLEYNEQFF. As DNA, the CDR3 is TGTGCCAGCATCCCACCCGGCGGGAGCTTGGAGTACAATGAGCAGTTCTTC.